This T cell receptor (beta chain) is drawn from a study of cytomegalovirus exposure and HLA in healthy donors. As to this clone: What it binds is not known.

Overall study findings and caveats: The study recorded over 150 TCR beta chains that were cytomegalovirus-associated.

The PCR used 60 Vbeta and 13 Jbeta primers. In the original processing: In a later analysis, roughly 10 million of 60 million to 80 million unique beta chains occurred in at least two donors. Sequenced by immunoSEQ multiplex PCR; TCRdb stores in-frame clones only, minus some. That table is the source of V, J and clone size, and D and trimming were worked out from the DNA. The sample lists fewer than 150,000 clones, 75% to 80% seen once, with about 3.9% in the top ten. These donors, healthy bone marrow donors, were studied. This receptor was obtained from a young man in good health and CMV-seronegative. Sequenced sample: PBMCs.

The CDR3 here is CASSESGGPSYEQYF. Here the CDR3 DNA reads TGTGCCAGCAGCGAAAGCGGGGGTCCTTCCTACGAGCAGTACTTC. The chain employs TRBV11-3 and TRBJ2-5; 8 bases agree with TRBD2. The assigned J gene may be wrong: the sequence end matches TRBJ2-7 better. CDR3 size: 15 residues. Germline V gene lookup returns CDR1 SGHNT and CDR2 YENEEA.